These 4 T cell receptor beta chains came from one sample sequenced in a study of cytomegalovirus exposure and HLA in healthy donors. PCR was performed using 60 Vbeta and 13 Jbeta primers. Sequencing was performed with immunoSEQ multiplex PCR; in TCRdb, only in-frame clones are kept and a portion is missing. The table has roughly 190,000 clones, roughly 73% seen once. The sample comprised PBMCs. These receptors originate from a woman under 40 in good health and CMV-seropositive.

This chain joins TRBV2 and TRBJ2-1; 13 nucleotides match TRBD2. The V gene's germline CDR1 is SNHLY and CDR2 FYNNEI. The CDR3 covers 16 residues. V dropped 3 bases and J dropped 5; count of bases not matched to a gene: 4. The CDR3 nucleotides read TGTGCCAGCAGTGACACACTAGCGGGGGGGCACAATGAGCAGTTCTTC. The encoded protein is CASSDTLAGGHNEQFF.

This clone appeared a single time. This CDR3 reads CAISDFQTSGGTYEQYF. In DNA form, the CDR3 reads TGTGCCATCAGTGACTTCCAGACTAGCGGGGGAACCTACGAGCAGTACTTC. This chain joins TRBV10-3 and TRBJ2-5; 12 nucleotides agree with TRBD2. TRBJ2-7 explains the end of the DNA better; the J call may be wrong. The germline gives CDR1 ENHRY, CDR2 SYGVKD. The CDR3 runs to 17 residues.

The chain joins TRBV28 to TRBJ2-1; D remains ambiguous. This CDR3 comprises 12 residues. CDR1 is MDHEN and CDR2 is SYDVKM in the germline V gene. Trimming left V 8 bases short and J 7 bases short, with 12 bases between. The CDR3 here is CASSEEVNEQFF. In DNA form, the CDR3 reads TGTGCCAGCTCGGAAGAGGTGAATGAGCAGTTCTTC.

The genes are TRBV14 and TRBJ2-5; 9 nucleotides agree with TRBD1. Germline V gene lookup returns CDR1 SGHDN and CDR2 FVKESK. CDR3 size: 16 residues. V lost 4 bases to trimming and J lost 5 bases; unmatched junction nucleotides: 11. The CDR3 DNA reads TGTGCCAGCAGCCGGACACGGACAGGGGAGCGGGAGACCCAGTACTTC. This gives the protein CASSRTRTGERETQYF. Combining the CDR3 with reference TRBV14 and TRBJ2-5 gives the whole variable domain EAGVTQFPSHSVIEKGQTVTLRCDPISGHDNLYWYRRVMGKEIKFLLHFVKESKQDESGMPNNRFLAERTGGTYSTLKVQPAELEDSGVYFCASSRTRTGERETQYFGPGTRLLVL.